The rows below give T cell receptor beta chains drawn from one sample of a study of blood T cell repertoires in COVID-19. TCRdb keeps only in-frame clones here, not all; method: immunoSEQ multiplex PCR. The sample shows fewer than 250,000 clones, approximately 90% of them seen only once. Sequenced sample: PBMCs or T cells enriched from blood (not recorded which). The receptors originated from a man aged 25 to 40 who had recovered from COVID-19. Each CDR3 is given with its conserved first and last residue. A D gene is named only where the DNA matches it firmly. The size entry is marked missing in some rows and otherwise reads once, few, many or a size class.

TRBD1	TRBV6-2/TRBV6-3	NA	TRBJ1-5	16	TGTGCCAGCAGCCTCTCTCGACAGGGAAGAAATCAGCCCCAGCATTTT	CASSLSRQGRNQPQHF
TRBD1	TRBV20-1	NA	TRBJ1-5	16	TGCAGTGCTAGTCGCACTCAGGACAGGAAAGATCAGCCCCAGCATTTT	CSASRTQDRKDQPQHF
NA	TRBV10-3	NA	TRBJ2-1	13	TGTGCCATCAGACGTGGACTATTCGATGAGCAGTTCTTC	CAIRRGLFDEQFF
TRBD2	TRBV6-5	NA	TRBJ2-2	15	TGTGCCAGCCTCCGAGGGAGGGTGGGCACCGGGGAGCTGTTTTTT	CASLRGRVGTGELFF
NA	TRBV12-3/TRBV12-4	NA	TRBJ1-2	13	TGTGCCAGCAGTTCGACAGGTTACTATGGCTACACCTTC	CASSSTGYYGYTF
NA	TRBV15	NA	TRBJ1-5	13	TGTGCCACCAGCAGGAGTAGCAATCAGCCCCAGCATTTT	CATSRSSNQPQHF
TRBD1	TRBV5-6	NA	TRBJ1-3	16	TGTGCCAGCAGCACAGGGGGCGGCCGTCAGGGAAACACCATATATTTT	CASSTGGGRQGNTIYF
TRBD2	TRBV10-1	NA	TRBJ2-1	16	TGCGCCAGCAGTGAGTCGAGGCTAGCGGGTCGCAATGAGCAGTTCTTC	CASSESRLAGRNEQFF
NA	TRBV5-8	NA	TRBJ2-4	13	TGTGCCAGCGACCAGGAGGTAAAAAACATTCAGTACTTC	CASDQEVKNIQYF
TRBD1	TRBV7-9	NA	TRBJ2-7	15	TGTGCCAGCAGTTTACGGACAGGGGAGACCTACGAGCAGTACTTC	CASSLRTGETYEQYF
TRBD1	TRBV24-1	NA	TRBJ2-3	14	TGTGCCACCAGTGAGACAGGGGGTACAGATACGCAGTATTTT	CATSETGGTDTQYF
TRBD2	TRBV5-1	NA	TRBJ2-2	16	TGCGCCAGCAGCCATCTAGCGGGAGGGTCTTCCGGGGAGCTGTTTTTT	CASSHLAGGSSGELFF
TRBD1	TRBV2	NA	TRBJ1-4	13	TGTGCCAGCAGGGGGACAGGGGGCGAAAAACTGTTTTTT	CASRGTGGEKLFF
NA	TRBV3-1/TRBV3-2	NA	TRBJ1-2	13	TGTGCCAGCAGCCTCCCGAGAGAGCAAGGCTACACCTTC	CASSLPREQGYTF
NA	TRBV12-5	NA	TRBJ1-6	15	TGTGCTAGTGGTTTGATACAGTCCCTTAATTCACCCCTCCACTTT	CASGLIQSLNSPLHF
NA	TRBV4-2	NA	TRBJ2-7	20	TGTGCCAGCAGCCAAGATTGGGGCACGGTGACATCGAGCCGCAACTACGAGCAGTACTTC	CASSQDWGTVTSSRNYEQYF
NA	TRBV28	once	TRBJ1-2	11	TGTGCCAGCAGTTACAGGGAGCGCTACACCTTC	CASSYRERYTF
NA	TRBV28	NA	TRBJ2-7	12	TGTGCCAGCCAGCTAGCGCCTTACGAGCAGTACTTC	CASQLAPYEQYF
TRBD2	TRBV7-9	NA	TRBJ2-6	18	TGTGCCAGCAGCTTAATCGCGGGGGAGCATGCTGGGGCCAACGTCCTGACTTTC	CASSLIAGEHAGANVLTF
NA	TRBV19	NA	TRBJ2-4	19	TGTGCCAGTAGTATCTTTCTACAGCCCTTTGGCGGGACTAAAAACATTCAGTACTTC	CASSIFLQPFGGTKNIQYF
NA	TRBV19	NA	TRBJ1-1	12	TGTGCCAGTGGGAAGGGGCACACTGAAGCTTTCTTT	CASGKGHTEAFF
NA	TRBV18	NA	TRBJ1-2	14	TGTGCCAGCTCACAACAGCAGTGGGACTATGGCTACACCTTC	CASSQQQWDYGYTF
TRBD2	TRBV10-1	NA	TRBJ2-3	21	TGCGCCAGCAGTGAGTCAGGCCCCGGGACTAGCCCATCTTATAGCACAGATACGCAGTATTTT	CASSESGPGTSPSYSTDTQYF
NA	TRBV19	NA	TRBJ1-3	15	TGTGCCAGTAGTAATTGGGACTTCTCTGGAAACACCATATATTTT	CASSNWDFSGNTIYF
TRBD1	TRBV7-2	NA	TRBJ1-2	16	TGTGCCAGCAGCTTCTTAACGGGACAGGGAGTATCGGGCTACACCTTC	CASSFLTGQGVSGYTF
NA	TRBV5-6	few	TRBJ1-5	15	TGTGCCAGCAGCCCCGGGGAGGGACACAATCAGCCCCAGCATTTT	CASSPGEGHNQPQHF
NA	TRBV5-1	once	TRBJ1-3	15	TGCGCCAGCAGCTCCCTGAGCGCTTCTGGAAACACCATATATTTT	CASSSLSASGNTIYF
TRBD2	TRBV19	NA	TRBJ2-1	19	TGTGCCAGTAGTATCTCGGGGGGGCCCAACAGGGCCTCCTACAATGAGCAGTTCTTC	CASSISGGPNRASYNEQFF
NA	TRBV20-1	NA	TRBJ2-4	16	TGCAGTGCTAGTAGTCTGGGGAGCATAGCCAAAAACATTCAGTACTTC	CSASSLGSIAKNIQYF
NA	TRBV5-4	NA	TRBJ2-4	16	TGTGCCAGCAGCTCCCCCAGACACGGTTGGCCCAACATTCAGTACTTC	CASSSPRHGWPNIQYF
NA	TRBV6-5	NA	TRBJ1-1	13	TGTGCCAGCAGTTACTCGAGTCCGGTCGAAGCTTTCTTT	CASSYSSPVEAFF
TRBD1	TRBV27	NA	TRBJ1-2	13	TGTGCCAGCAGTTTAGAGACAGGGCACGGCTACACCTTC	CASSLETGHGYTF
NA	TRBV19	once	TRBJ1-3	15	TGTGCCAGTAGCCTGACAGGACCCTCTGGAAACACCATATATTTT	CASSLTGPSGNTIYF
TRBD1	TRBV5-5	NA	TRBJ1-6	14	TGTGCCAGCCGAGGACAGGTGAATAATTCACCCCTCCACTTT	CASRGQVNNSPLHF
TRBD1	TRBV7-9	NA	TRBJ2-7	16	TGTGCCAGCAGCCCAAACCCCGGGACAGGCTACTACGAGCAGTACTTC	CASSPNPGTGYYEQYF
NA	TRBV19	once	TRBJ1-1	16	TGTGCCAGCCGACTAACCCTTTTTAAACTGGACACTGAAGCTTTCTTT	CASRLTLFKLDTEAFF